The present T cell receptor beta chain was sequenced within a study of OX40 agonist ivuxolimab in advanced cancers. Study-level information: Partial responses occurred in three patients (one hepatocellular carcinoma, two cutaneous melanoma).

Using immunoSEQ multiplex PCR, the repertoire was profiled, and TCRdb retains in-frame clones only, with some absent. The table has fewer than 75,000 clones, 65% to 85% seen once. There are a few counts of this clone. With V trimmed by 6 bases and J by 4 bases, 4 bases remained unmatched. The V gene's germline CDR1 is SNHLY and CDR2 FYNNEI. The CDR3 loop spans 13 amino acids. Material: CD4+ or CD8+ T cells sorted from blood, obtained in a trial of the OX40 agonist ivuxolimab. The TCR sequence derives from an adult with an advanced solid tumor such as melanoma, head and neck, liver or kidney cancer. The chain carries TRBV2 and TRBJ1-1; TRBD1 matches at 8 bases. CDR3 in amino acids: CASRDRVGTEAFF. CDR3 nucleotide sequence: TGTGCCAGCAGGGACAGGGTGGGCACTGAAGCTTTCTTT.